This passage covers 21 T cell receptor beta chains from one sample sequenced in a study of brain T cells in children with intractable seizures. The data were produced by immunoSEQ multiplex PCR, yet TCRdb's version contains in-frame clones alone and is incomplete. The sample shows around 38,000 clones, approximately 92% of them seen only once. The sequenced sample was peripheral blood, obtained at surgery. The receptor set was obtained from a girl between 2 and 10 years old with tuberous sclerosis and intractable seizures.

The V call is TRBV7-8, the J call TRBJ1-4; 8 nucleotides match TRBD1. Trimming removed 5 bases from V and 7 bases from J; junction bases left unmatched: 9. The CDR3 sequence is 15 residues long. Germline loops: CDR1 SGHVS, CDR2 FQNEAQ. CDR3 in DNA: TGTGCCAGCAGCCCCCTGGACAGGGCCTCTGAAAAACTGTTTTTT. Translation: CASSPLDRASEKLFF.

CDR3 coding DNA: TGTGCCAGCAGCCGCGGGACCCGTAATGAGGCTAACTATGGCTACACCTTC. Amino acid sequence: CASSRGTRNEANYGYTF. This chain uses TRBV5-6 with TRBJ1-2; possibly TRBD1 for D (5 bases). This CDR3 has 17 residues. Trimming removed 4 bases at V and 0 bases at J, with 19 bases between. Germline values: CDR1 SGHDT, CDR2 YYEEEE.

The table lists this clone with a count of one. V gene TRBV3-1 (or the pseudogene TRBV3-2) combines with J gene TRBJ2-5; D unresolved. V was trimmed by 4 bases and J by 0 bases, leaving 12 bases between them. Germline V lookup: CDR1 LGHDT, CDR2 YNNKEL (reference sequence). The CDR3 consists of 15 residues. The CDR3 loop reads CASSPPMTDQETQYF. The CDR3 nucleotides read TGTGCCAGCAGCCCCCCGATGACGGACCAAGAGACCCAGTACTTC.

The chain links TRBV2 to TRBJ2-3; 9 nucleotides agree with TRBD2. V trimming: 6 bases; J trimming: 1 base; junction bases outside the gene matches: 2. CDR1 is SNHLY and CDR2 is FYNNEI in the germline V gene. There are 14 residues in the CDR3. The DNA of the CDR3 is TGTGCCAGCAGCCCTAGCGGGGGCACAGATACGCAGTATTTT. It yields the protein CASSPSGGTDTQYF.

This clone was seen just once. The chain joins TRBV7-2 to TRBJ2-1; D may be TRBD1 or TRBD2 (6 bases each). Germline V gene data show CDR1 as SGHTA and CDR2 as FQGNSA. The CDR3 extends over 15 amino acids. Trimming took off 2 bases at V and 8 bases at J, with 16 bases between the two ends. The CDR3 protein is CASSLSGAVRDEQFF. CDR3 coding DNA: TGTGCCAGCAGCTTATCGGGGGCAGTCCGGGATGAGCAGTTCTTC.

This chain links TRBV19 with TRBJ2-6; D is uncertain. The V gene's germline CDR1 is LNHDA and CDR2 SQIVND (reference sequence). The CDR3 is 14 amino acids. Trimming cost V 6 bases and J 0 bases, with 6 bases left between them. For the CDR3, the DNA is TGTGCCAGTAGCCCCCCCTCTGGGGCCAACGTCCTGACTTTC. Amino acids: CASSPPSGANVLTF.

The chain joins TRBV7-2 to TRBJ1-1, with a possible D match to TRBD1 (5 bases). The germline V and J ends were trimmed by 4 bases and 4 bases, with 13 bases remaining between them. Germline V lookup: CDR1 SGHTA, CDR2 FQGNSA. CDR3 size: 14 residues. In nucleotides, the CDR3 is TGTGCCAGCAGCTCCCGGACTCAGGGCACTGAAGCTTTCTTT. Translated, it gives CASSSRTQGTEAFF.

This chain joins TRBV24-1 and TRBJ2-5; no clear D gene. Germline V gene sequence: CDR1 KGHDR, CDR2 SFDVKD. Trimming stripped 2 bases from V and 0 bases from J, with 3 bases between. The CDR3 sequence is 13 residues long. This CDR3 is CATSDSYQETQYF. In DNA, the CDR3 is TGTGCCACCAGTGATTCCTACCAAGAGACCCAGTACTTC.

The chain combines TRBV7-8 with TRBJ1-5; unclear D gene. The V end was cut by 5 bases, the J end by 0 bases, with 11 bases between. CDR1 SGHVS and CDR2 FQNEAQ come from the germline V gene. This CDR3 region has 15 residues. The CDR3 DNA follows: TGTGCCAGCAGCCCCTCGGGTAATAGCAATCAGCCCCAGCATTTT. Protein sequence: CASSPSGNSNQPQHF.

The CDR3 region has the DNA TGTGCCAGCAGCTTTACAGGGGCCCATGAAAAACTGTTTTTT. Residues: CASSFTGAHEKLFF. J is TRBJ1-4 and V is TRBV2, with TRBD1 matching 7 bases. The length of the CDR3 is 14 residues. V shed 6 bases, J shed 6 bases, and the junction held 7 bases outside the gene matches. Per the germline V gene, CDR1 is SNHLY and CDR2 is FYNNEI.

This chain uses TRBV5-8 with TRBJ1-2, with 10 nucleotides matching TRBD1. CDR1 is SGHTS and CDR2 is YDEGEE in the germline V gene. This CDR3 spans 12 amino acids. The trim removed 4 bases at V and 8 bases at J, leaving 2 bases unmatched. The CDR3, as DNA: TGTGCCAGCAGCCAGACAGGGGGCGGCTACACCTTC. It codes for CASSQTGGGYTF.

V usage is TRBV19 and J usage is TRBJ2-5, with 12 bases aligning to TRBD1. After removal of 4 bases from V and 5 bases from J, the junction contained 8 bases not matched to a gene. This CDR3 has 16 amino acids. Looked up from germline, CDR1 is LNHDA and CDR2 is SQIVND (reference sequence). CDR3 amino acids: CASSTPGQGAKETQYF. CDR3 sequence (DNA): TGTGCCAGTAGTACTCCGGGACAGGGGGCAAAGGAGACCCAGTACTTC.

The rearrangement joins TRBV30 to TRBJ2-3; 7 bases align to TRBD2. Germline V gives CDR1 GTSNPN, CDR2 SVGIG (reference sequence). J lost 7 bases, V lost 0 bases, and 10 bases had no gene match. CDR3 length: 15 residues. In DNA, the CDR3 is TGTGCCTGGAGTGTACAAAGCGGGGCCCGCAATACGCAGTATTTT. Its translation is CAWSVQSGARNTQYF.

The rearrangement links TRBV9 to TRBJ1-1, with D perhaps matching TRBD1 (6 bases). Between the trimmed V and J ends, which lost 2 bases and 0 bases, there was a span of 14 bases. CDR1 SGDLS and CDR2 YYNGEE come from the germline V gene. The CDR3 runs to 16 residues. CDR3 DNA sequence: TGTGCCAGCAGCGTGATGAGGGACATCATGAACACTGAAGCTTTCTTT. It translates to CASSVMRDIMNTEAFF.

The rearrangement links TRBV5-1 to TRBJ2-2; the D is unclear. This CDR3 has 13 residues. From germline, CDR1 is SGHRS and CDR2 YFSETQ. The V and J ends lost 7 bases and 1 base respectively, with 8 bases between them. CDR3 DNA sequence: TGCGCCAGCGAAGACGGGAACACCGGGGAGCTGTTTTTT. This codes for CASEDGNTGELFF.

The rearrangement links TRBV27 to TRBJ1-2; D unresolved. Trimming took 4 bases from V and 3 from J, leaving 12 bases between them. Germline-derived CDR1 and CDR2 are MNHEY and SMNVEV (reference sequence). This CDR3 has 14 residues. The CDR3 nucleotides are TGTGCCAGCAGTTCGGCGGGATTAGACTATGGCTACACCTTC. This gives the protein CASSSAGLDYGYTF.

The rearrangement uses TRBV4-2 and TRBJ1-2; a weak D match, TRBD1 (6 bases). The CDR3 length is 13 residues. Germline CDR1 and CDR2: LGHNA and YNFKEQ. Deletions cut 3 bases from V and 8 bases from J, with 13 bases between. The CDR3 region is CASSHRTVEGYTF. CDR3 nucleotide sequence: TGTGCCAGCAGCCACCGGACAGTGGAAGGCTACACCTTC.

In its sample, this clone was seen once. This chain links TRBV12-3 or TRBV12-4 with TRBJ1-3, with a possible D match to TRBD1 (6 bases). V gave up 10 bases and J gave up 2 bases, with 12 bases separating them. This CDR3 spans 13 amino acids. The CDR3, as DNA: TGTGCCATCGGGGGGGGCGCTGGAAACACCATATATTTT. Translation: CAIGGGAGNTIYF.

The genes are TRBV18 and TRBJ1-3; D call uncertain. Germline V gene data show CDR1 as KGHSH and CDR2 as LQKENI. The length of the CDR3 is 15 residues. The V end lost 0 bases, the J end lost 3 bases, and 9 bases lay between the germline ends. CDR3 nucleotide sequence: TGTGCCAGCTCACCACCCTTACTCCATGGAAACACCATATATTTT. Its protein product is CASSPPLLHGNTIYF.

This rearrangement joins TRBV19 to TRBJ1-6; D is ambiguous. Germline-derived CDR1 and CDR2 are LNHDA and SQIVND (reference sequence). V lost 5 bases, J lost 8 bases, and 16 bases lay in between. The CDR3 runs 15 residues. The CDR3 sequence is CASSLYPAGDSPLHF. The CDR3 DNA sequence: TGTGCCAGTAGTCTCTACCCCGCCGGGGATTCACCCCTCCACTTT.

This clone appeared once. This chain connects TRBV15 to TRBJ1-6; D remains ambiguous. Between the trimmed V and J ends, which lost 0 bases and 10 bases, there was a span of 10 bases. Germline CDR1 reads LNHNV; CDR2 reads YYDKDF (reference sequence). This CDR3 has 14 residues. The CDR3 protein is CATSRERPESPLHF. The DNA for the CDR3 is TGTGCCACCAGCAGAGAGCGTCCGGAATCACCCCTCCACTTT.